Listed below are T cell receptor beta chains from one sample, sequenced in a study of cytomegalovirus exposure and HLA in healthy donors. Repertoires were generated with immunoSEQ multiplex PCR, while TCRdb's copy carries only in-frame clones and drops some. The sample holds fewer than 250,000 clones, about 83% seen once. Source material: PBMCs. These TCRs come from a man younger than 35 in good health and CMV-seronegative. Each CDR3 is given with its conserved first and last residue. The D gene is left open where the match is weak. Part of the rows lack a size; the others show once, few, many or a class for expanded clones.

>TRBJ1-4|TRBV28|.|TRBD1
CASGPGQGREKLFF
TGTGCCAGCGGACCGGGACAGGGCCGTGAAAAACTGTTTTTT
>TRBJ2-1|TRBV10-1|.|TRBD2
CASSSSGSGYNEQFF
TGCGCCAGCAGTTCTAGCGGGAGTGGCTACAATGAGCAGTTCTTC
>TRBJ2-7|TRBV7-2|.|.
CASSRLPTYEQYF
TGTGCCAGCAGTAGACTACCTACCTACGAGCAGTACTTC
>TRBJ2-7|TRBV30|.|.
CAWLGPDPYEQYF
TGTGCCTGGTTGGGGCCTGACCCCTACGAGCAGTACTTC
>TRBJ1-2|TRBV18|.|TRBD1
CASSPGGQVANGYTF
TGTGCCAGCTCTCCCGGGGGACAGGTAGCTAATGGCTACACCTTC
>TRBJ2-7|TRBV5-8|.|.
CASSFQGYEQYF
TGTGCCAGCAGTTTTCAGGGCTACGAGCAGTACTTC
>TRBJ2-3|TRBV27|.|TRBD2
CASSFRNPASGRASTDTQYF
TGTGCCAGCAGTTTTCGGAATCCGGCTAGCGGGAGAGCTAGCACAGATACGCAGTATTTT
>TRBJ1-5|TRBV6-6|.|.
CASSPSGSQPQHF
TGTGCCAGCAGTCCCTCAGGGTCTCAGCCCCAGCATTTT
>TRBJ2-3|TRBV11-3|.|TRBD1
CATNRRDRATDTQYF
TGTGCCACAAATCGCCGGGACAGGGCTACAGATACGCAGTATTTT
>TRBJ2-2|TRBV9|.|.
CASSVGAANTGELFF
TGTGCCAGCAGCGTAGGGGCCGCGAACACCGGGGAGCTGTTTTTT
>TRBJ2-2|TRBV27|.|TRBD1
CASTLGQGMAGELFF
TGTGCCAGCACCCTCGGACAGGGGATGGCCGGGGAGCTGTTTTTT
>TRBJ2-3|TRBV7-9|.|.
CASMVTREADTQYF
TGTGCCAGCATGGTAACGAGGGAAGCAGATACGCAGTATTTT
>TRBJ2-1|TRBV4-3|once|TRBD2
CASSQDRRLAGINEQFF
TGCGCCAGCAGCCAAGATCGGCGACTAGCCGGAATCAATGAGCAGTTCTTC
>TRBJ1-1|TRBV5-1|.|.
CASSTTQGGTEAFF
TGCGCCAGCAGCACTACACAGGGCGGCACTGAAGCTTTCTTT
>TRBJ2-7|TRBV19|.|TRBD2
CASSPDRLAGGPYEQYF
TGTGCCAGTAGTCCAGATCGACTAGCGGGAGGGCCCTACGAGCAGTACTTC
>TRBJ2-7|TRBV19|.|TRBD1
CASSIGTGNYEQYF
TGTGCCAGTAGTATAGGGACAGGCAACTACGAGCAGTACTTC
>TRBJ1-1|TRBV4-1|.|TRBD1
CASNQGTGNTEAFF
TGCGCCAGCAACCAAGGGACAGGTAACACTGAAGCTTTCTTT
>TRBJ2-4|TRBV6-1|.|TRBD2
CASSVTSGRTDLAKNIQYF
TGTGCCAGCAGTGTTACTAGCGGGAGGACCGATCTAGCCAAAAACATTCAGTACTTC
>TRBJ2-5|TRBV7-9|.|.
CASSPGEGETQYF
TGTGCCAGCAGCCCAGGGGAGGGAGAGACCCAGTACTTC
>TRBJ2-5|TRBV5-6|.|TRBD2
CASSLPPAGGRETQYF
TGTGCCAGCAGCTTGCCGCCAGCGGGGGGGCGGGAGACCCAGTACTTC
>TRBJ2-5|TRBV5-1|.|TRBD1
CASSLDRGRVETQYF
TGCGCCAGCAGCTTGGACAGGGGGCGGGTAGAAACCCAGTACTTC
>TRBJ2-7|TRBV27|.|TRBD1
CASSLGRGYEQYF
TGTGCCAGCAGTTTGGGCAGGGGGTACGAGCAGTACTTC
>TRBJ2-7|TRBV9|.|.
CASSEGDGLNEQYF
TGTGCCAGCAGCGAGGGGGACGGGCTCAACGAGCAGTACTTC
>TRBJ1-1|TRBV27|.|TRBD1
CASTLTGWAFF
TGTGCCAGCACCTTGACAGGGTGGGCTTTCTTT
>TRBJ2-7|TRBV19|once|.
CASSNAGATYEQYF
TGTGCCAGTAGTAATGCGGGGGCTACCTACGAGCAGTACTTC
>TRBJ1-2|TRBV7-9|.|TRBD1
CASSLKGQGGYTF
TGTGCCAGCAGCTTAAAGGGACAGGGTGGCTACACCTTC
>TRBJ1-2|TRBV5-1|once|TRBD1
CASSLGGQAYGYTF
TGCGCCAGCAGCTTGGGGGGACAGGCCTACGGCTACACCTTC
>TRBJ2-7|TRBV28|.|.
CASCRVYHEQYF
TGTGCCAGCTGCAGGGTCTATCACGAGCAGTACTTC
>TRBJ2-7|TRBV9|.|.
CASSVGTGFGTYEQYF
TGTGCCAGCAGCGTAGGAACAGGGTTCGGTACCTACGAGCAGTACTTC
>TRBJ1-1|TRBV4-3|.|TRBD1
CASSQDPGQGGTEAFF
TGCGCCAGCAGCCAAGATCCGGGACAGGGGGGGACTGAAGCTTTCTTT
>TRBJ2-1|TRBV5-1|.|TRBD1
CASSLGQGYNEQFF
TGCGCCAGCAGCTTGGGACAGGGATACAATGAGCAGTTCTTC
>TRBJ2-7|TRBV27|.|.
CASSIGGRGASYEQYF
TGTGCCAGCAGTATAGGGGGCAGGGGGGCGTCCTACGAGCAGTACTTC
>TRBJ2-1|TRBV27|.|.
CASSLEVGYNEQFF
TGTGCCAGCAGTTTGGAGGTTGGGTACAATGAGCAGTTCTTC
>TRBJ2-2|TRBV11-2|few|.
CASSLAGTGELFF
TGTGCCAGCAGCCTCGCCGGGACCGGGGAGCTGTTTTTT
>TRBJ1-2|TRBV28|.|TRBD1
CASSTGTGPTYGYTF
TGTGCCAGCAGCACCGGGACAGGGCCTACCTATGGCTACACCTTC
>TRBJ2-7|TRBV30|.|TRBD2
CAWSSGGHYEQYF
TGTGCCTGGTCTAGCGGGGGACACTACGAGCAGTACTTC
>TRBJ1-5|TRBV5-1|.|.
CASSLGQASQPQHF
TGCGCCAGCAGCTTGGGACAGGCCTCACAGCCCCAGCATTTT
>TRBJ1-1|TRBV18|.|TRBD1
CASSPETGVKRAAFF
TGTGCCAGCTCACCAGAGACAGGGGTTAAAAGGGCGGCTTTCTTT
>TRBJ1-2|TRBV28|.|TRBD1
CASSFQGALYGYTF
TGTGCCAGCAGTTTCCAGGGGGCACTCTATGGCTACACCTTC
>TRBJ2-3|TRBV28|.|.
CASSFGGATDTQYF
TGTGCCAGCAGTTTTGGCGGAGCAACAGATACGCAGTATTTT
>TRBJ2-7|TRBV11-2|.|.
CASSLGVWEQYF
TGTGCCAGCAGCTTAGGAGTTTGGGAGCAGTACTTC
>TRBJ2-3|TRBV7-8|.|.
CASSLGVRGYTDTQYF
TGTGCCAGCAGCTTAGGGGTCCGGGGGTACACAGATACGCAGTATTTT
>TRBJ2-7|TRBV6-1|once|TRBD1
CASSEVATGIDEQYF
TGTGCCAGCAGTGAAGTTGCGACAGGGATAGACGAGCAGTACTTC
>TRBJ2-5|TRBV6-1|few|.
CASSEGRSVSTFTVRRETQYF
TGTGCCAGCAGTGAAGGTCGCAGTGTGTCAACTTTCACGGTTAGGAGAGAGACCCAGTACTTC